Shown below are 16 T cell receptor beta chains from a single sample sequenced in a study of shared clonotypes between healthy human individuals. The naive CD8 population came from CD45RO-negative cells selected for CCR7, without terminally differentiated effector memory CD45RA+ cells. Profiling relied on immunoSEQ multiplex PCR, and the TCRdb table lists in-frame clones only, not all of them. Among roughly 2.1 million clones listed, about 93% were seen once. Sequenced: naive CD8+ T cells from PBMCs. The receptors here all came from a man aged 18 to 30 in good health. Some clones in this sample may be carry-over from other donors' samples.

The genes are TRBV7-9 and TRBJ1-2; possibly TRBD1 for D (6 bases). CDR1 is SEHNR and CDR2 is FQNEAQ in the germline V gene (reference sequence). The CDR3 is made up of 14 amino acids. Trimming left V 5 bases short and J 11 bases short, with 21 bases between. The CDR3 DNA sequence: TGTGCCAGCAGCCCTATCCGACAGGATGAGAGGTACACCTTC. Its translation is CASSPIRQDERYTF.

The V call is TRBV5-4, the J call TRBJ2-7; the D gene is possibly TRBD2 (6 bases). CDR1 is SGHNT and CDR2 is YYREEE in the germline V gene (reference sequence). V was pared by 4 bases and J by 4 bases, with 18 bases between. The CDR3 contains 15 residues. This CDR3 reads CASSDSAEGRYEQYF. The CDR3 nucleotides read TGTGCCAGCAGCGACTCAGCGGAGGGCAGATACGAGCAGTACTTC.

The chain has TRBV9 and TRBJ2-7, with D maybe TRBD2 (5 bases). The germline V gene has CDR1 SGDLS and CDR2 YYNGEE. The CDR3 runs 14 residues. V was pared by 6 bases and J by 0 bases, with 13 bases between. The CDR3 nucleotides read TGTGCCAGCACCGAGGGCCTGAGCTCCTACGAGCAGTACTTC. Translating it yields CASTEGLSSYEQYF.

The V and J genes are TRBV9 and TRBJ2-7; the D gene is possibly TRBD1 (5 bases). The CDR3 is 16 residues long. Per the germline V gene, CDR1 is SGDLS and CDR2 is YYNGEE. The V end lost 5 bases, the J end lost 0 bases, and 18 bases lay between the germline ends. CDR3 DNA: TGTGCCAGCAGTGTATCCGACAGCAGGTCCTCCTACGAGCAGTACTTC. Protein: CASSVSDSRSSYEQYF.

This clone has only one observation. V is TRBV14 and J is TRBJ2-7, with D perhaps TRBD1 or TRBD2 (5 bases each). Germline CDR1 and CDR2: SGHDN and FVKESK. Trimming removed 3 bases at V and 3 bases at J, with 18 bases between. The CDR3 runs 16 residues. The CDR3 coding sequence is TGTGCCAGCAGCCAGGACCCCACGGGACGAGTCTACGAGCAGTACTTC. This sequence encodes CASSQDPTGRVYEQYF.

The rearrangement uses TRBV4-1 and TRBJ2-7; D ambiguous. V was shortened by 0 bases and J by 3 bases, with 15 bases between the two germline ends. This CDR3 contains 16 residues. Germline V gives CDR1 MGHRA, CDR2 YSYEKL. The CDR3 DNA follows: TGCGCCAGCAGCCAAGAGAAGTCTACCGGGTTCTACGAGCAGTACTTC. Translation: CASSQEKSTGFYEQYF.

Note on this clone: The identical CDR3 is also encoded by other nucleotide sequences in the sample. The chain links TRBV28 to TRBJ2-2; TRBD1 matches 9 bases. The CDR3 runs 14 residues. CDR1 and CDR2 (germline): MDHEN, SYDVKM. The ends lost 5 bases at V and 6 bases at J; junction bases unmatched: 4. The CDR3 reads CASSSTGGSGELFF. CDR3 DNA sequence: TGTGCCAGCAGTAGCACAGGGGGCTCCGGGGAGCTGTTTTTT.

The chain recombines TRBV13 with TRBJ1-1; TRBD1 aligns across 8 bases. The trim removed 6 bases at V and 5 bases at J, leaving 17 bases unmatched. The CDR3 runs to 17 residues. Germline V gene data show CDR1 as PRHDT and CDR2 as FYEKMQ (reference sequence). The CDR3 reads CASSWGGQDYRWTEAFF. The CDR3 DNA is TGTGCCAGCAGTTGGGGGGGACAGGACTATAGGTGGACTGAAGCTTTCTTT.

The V and J genes are TRBV18 and TRBJ2-1; TRBD2 aligns across 8 bases. The CDR3 totals 17 residues. The V segment lost 3 bases and the J segment 6 bases; nucleotides outside the gene matches: 13. Germline CDR1 KGHSH, CDR2 LQKENI. CDR3 coding DNA: TGTGCCAGCTCACCGACCGTCGGACTAGCTAAGGGCAATGAGCAGTTCTTC. Translated: CASSPTVGLAKGNEQFF.

This clone was seen only once. The chain employs TRBV11-3 and TRBJ2-2; D is perhaps TRBD2 (5 bases). CDR3 size: 15 residues. From germline, CDR1 is SGHNT and CDR2 YENEEA. Trimming took 4 bases from V and 0 from J, leaving 9 bases between them. The CDR3: CASSYPGANTGELFF. The DNA for the CDR3 is TGTGCCAGCAGCTACCCCGGGGCGAACACCGGGGAGCTGTTTTTT.

Concerning this clone itself: Other DNA sequences in the sample encode the same CDR3. The chain couples TRBV27 to TRBJ1-1; D not resolved. Germline V gene data show CDR1 as MNHEY and CDR2 as SMNVEV (reference sequence). The length of the CDR3 is 14 residues. The V end lost 0 bases, the J end lost 5 bases, and 10 bases lay between the germline ends. CDR3 residues: CASSLSGVWTEAFF. The CDR3 DNA sequence: TGTGCCAGCAGTTTATCTGGGGTGTGGACTGAAGCTTTCTTT.

The rearrangement joins TRBV10-3 to TRBJ2-1; D may match TRBD1 or TRBD2 (5 bases each). Germline V gene sequence: CDR1 ENHRY, CDR2 SYGVKD. V was clipped by 10 bases and J by 0 bases, with 19 bases between them. This CDR3 spans 16 amino acids. CDR3 DNA: TGTGCCAGCCTGGGGGATGGAATACCCTCCTACAATGAGCAGTTCTTC. This translates into CASLGDGIPSYNEQFF.

Concerning this clone itself: The sample has other DNA sequences that encode this CDR3 too. The chain joins TRBV7-9 to TRBJ2-7, with 7 bases lining up with TRBD2. The germline V gene has CDR1 SEHNR and CDR2 FQNEAQ (reference sequence). The CDR3 is made up of 13 amino acids. The V segment lost 4 bases and the J segment 1 base; nucleotides outside the gene matches: 1. CDR3 protein: CASSWTSSYEQYF. The CDR3 DNA is TGTGCCAGCAGCTGGACTAGTTCCTACGAGCAGTACTTC.

The rearrangement joins TRBV30 to TRBJ2-7; D remains ambiguous. From germline, CDR1 is GTSNPN and CDR2 SVGIG (reference sequence). The CDR3 is made up of 15 amino acids. With 2 bases removed from V and 0 bases from J, the gap between germline ends came to 14 bases. The CDR3 loop is CAWSLGPGLSYEQYF. The CDR3, as DNA: TGTGCCTGGAGTCTGGGCCCAGGTCTCTCCTACGAGCAGTACTTC.

The chain recombines TRBV27 with TRBJ2-4; TRBD2 might be the D (6 bases). V lost 6 bases to trimming and J lost 8 bases, with 23 bases between them. The CDR3 has 16 residues. Per germline, CDR1 MNHEY and CDR2 SMNVEV (reference sequence). This CDR3 reads CASRELPTRERDIQYF. The CDR3 DNA reads as TGTGCCAGCAGGGAACTCCCTACACGGGAGCGAGACATTCAGTACTTC.

The rearrangement uses TRBV30 and TRBJ2-3; 9 positions match TRBD2. This CDR3 contains 17 residues. CDR1 GTSNPN and CDR2 SVGIG come from the germline V gene (reference sequence). Trimming removed 3 bases from V and 1 base from J; junction bases left unmatched: 11. Written as DNA, the CDR3 is TGTGCCTGGAGGGAGCGGGAGGTATGGGGACGCACAGATACGCAGTATTTT. It yields the protein CAWREREVWGRTDTQYF.